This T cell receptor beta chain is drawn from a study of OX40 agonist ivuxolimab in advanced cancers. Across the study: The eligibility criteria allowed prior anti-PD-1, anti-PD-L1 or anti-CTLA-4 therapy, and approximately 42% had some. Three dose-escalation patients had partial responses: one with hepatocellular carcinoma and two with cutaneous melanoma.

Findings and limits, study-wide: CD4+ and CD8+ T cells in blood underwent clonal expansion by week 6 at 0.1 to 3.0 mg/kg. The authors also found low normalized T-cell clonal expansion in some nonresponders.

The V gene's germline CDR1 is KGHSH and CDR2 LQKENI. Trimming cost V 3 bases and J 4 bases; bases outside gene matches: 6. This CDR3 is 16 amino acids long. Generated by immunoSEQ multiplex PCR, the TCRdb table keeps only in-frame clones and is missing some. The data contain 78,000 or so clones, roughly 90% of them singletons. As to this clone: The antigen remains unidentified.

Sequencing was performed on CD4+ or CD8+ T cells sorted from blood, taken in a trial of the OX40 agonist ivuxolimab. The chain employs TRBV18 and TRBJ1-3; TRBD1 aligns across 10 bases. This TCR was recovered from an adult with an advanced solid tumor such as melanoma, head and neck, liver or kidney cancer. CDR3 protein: CASSPTTGGIGNTIYF. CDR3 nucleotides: TGTGCCAGCTCACCTACGACAGGGGGCATCGGAAACACCATATATTTT.